The table lists the clone carrying this T cell receptor (beta chain) with a few counts. Its antigen is currently unknown. This sample was taken from a study of T-cell memory formation after mild COVID-19. TCRdb re-derived calls from the 5' RACE reads in MiXCR, one entry per CDR3 protein. This sample has 300,000 to 350,000 distinct CDR3 sequences, with approximately 19% found just once. J was trimmed by 0 bases and V by 6 bases; bases with no gene match: 5. The CDR3 totals 15 residues. CDR1 is KGHSH and CDR2 is LQKENI in the germline V gene. Study findings and constraints: Proof of SARS-CoV-2 specificity was absent for the second-wave clones that crested on day 37. The study detected some responding clones in pre-infection memory, suggesting cross-reactive memory joined.

This chain uses TRBV18 with TRBJ1-3; 7 nucleotides agree with TRBD1. This clonotype was sampled from a man younger than 35 who had mild COVID-19 (a few samples of this study predate the infection). Cell type and time point are not known. The sample consisted of PBMCs or a T cell subset sorted from them (not recorded which). The CDR3, as DNA: TGTGCCAGCTCCCCTGGACAGGTCTCTGGAAACACCATATATTTT. As protein: CASSPGQVSGNTIYF.